Listed below are T cell receptor beta chains from one sample, sequenced in a study of shared clonotypes between healthy human individuals. Repertoires were generated with immunoSEQ multiplex PCR, while TCRdb's copy carries only in-frame clones and drops some. Among 550,000 to 700,000 clones, 73% were seen once, and the ten largest hold around 1.8%. Sequencing was done on a sample of memory CD4+ T cells sorted from blood. All receptors derive from a woman between 25 and 40 years old in good health. The CDR3 runs from the conserved cysteine through the conserved F or W. A D gene is named only where the DNA matches it firmly. For some rows the clone size is stated as once, few or many, or as a class when expanded; others skip it.

size	V	length	J	D	CDR3	DNA
NA	TRBV19	14	TRBJ1-1	TRBD1	CASRKTGVNTEAFF	TGTGCCAGCCGGAAGACAGGGGTGAACACTGAAGCTTTCTTT
NA	TRBV28	13	TRBJ2-3	NA	CASGRVRLNTQYF	TGTGCCAGCGGGCGGGTCCGCCTAAATACGCAGTATTTT
few	TRBV28	13	TRBJ1-5	TRBD1	CASTGQGEQPQHF	TGTGCCAGCACCGGACAGGGAGAACAGCCCCAGCATTTT
many	TRBV7-2	14	TRBJ1-3	NA	CASSSQGGGNTIYF	TGTGCCAGCAGCTCACAGGGAGGTGGAAACACCATATATTTT
NA	TRBV27	15	TRBJ2-7	TRBD2	CASSPFLAGVGEQYF	TGTGCCAGCAGTCCCTTTTTAGCGGGAGTGGGGGAGCAGTACTTC
NA	TRBV11-2	15	TRBJ2-7	TRBD2	CASSRLAGASYEQYF	TGTGCCAGCAGCCGACTAGCGGGAGCCTCCTACGAGCAGTACTTC
NA	TRBV21-1	15	TRBJ2-7	NA	CASSKDWDSLYEQYF	TGTGCCAGCAGCAAAGATTGGGACAGCCTGTACGAGCAGTACTTC
NA	TRBV5-1	16	TRBJ1-1	NA	CASSFVNPDENTEAFF	TGCGCCAGCAGCTTTGTCAATCCAGACGAGAACACTGAAGCTTTCTTT
once	TRBV5-1	17	TRBJ2-7	NA	CASSLASWAAARYEQYF	TGCGCCAGCAGCTTGGCCAGTTGGGCAGCGGCTCGTTACGAGCAGTACTTC
few	TRBV18	13	TRBJ1-1	NA	CASSPQSNTEAFF	TGTGCCAGCTCACCGCAATCGAACACTGAAGCTTTCTTT
NA	TRBV5-6	17	TRBJ1-5	NA	CASSLGVPGSRNQPQHF	TGTGCCAGCAGCTTGGGGGTACCAGGCAGCCGCAATCAGCCCCAGCATTTT
NA	TRBV28	13	TRBJ2-2	NA	CASRERYTGELFF	TGTGCCAGCAGAGAGCGGTACACCGGGGAGCTGTTTTTT
NA	TRBV6-1	13	TRBJ2-5	NA	CASRTGQKETQYF	TGTGCCAGCAGGACTGGGCAGAAAGAGACCCAGTACTTC
NA	TRBV7-9	15	TRBJ1-1	NA	CASSSPTGKNTEAFF	TGTGCCAGCAGCTCACCGACAGGAAAGAACACTGAAGCTTTCTTT